This T cell receptor (beta chain) was observed in a study of early T cells in non-severe SARS-CoV-2 infection. The protocol attached unique molecular identifiers to individual cDNA molecules. From the 5' RACE reads, TCRdb called clonotypes with MiXCR, one entry per CDR3 protein. The profile shows about 62,000 distinct CDR3 sequences, approximately 10% of them singletons. This clonotype was counted a few times. Per germline, CDR1 SGDLS and CDR2 YYNGEE. V gave up 5 bases and J gave up 3 bases, with 12 bases separating them. This CDR3 comprises 15 residues. This chain joins TRBV9 and TRBJ2-6; D call uncertain. Source material: whole blood. This receptor was taken from an adult who was a healthcare worker with PCR-confirmed SARS-CoV-2 infection or an uninfected control (not recorded which). The DNA for the CDR3 is TGTGCCAGCAGTCGAAACACGGTTGGGGCCAACGTCCTGACTTTC. It codes for CASSRNTVGANVLTF.